The 16 T cell receptor beta chains below were found in one sample sequenced in a study of Ad26.COV2.S vaccination and SARS-CoV-2 variants. Treatment specified: 15 to 20 received Ad26.COV2.S at low or high dose, single or two shots; 5 received placebo; per-sample allocation not given. Sampling took place 63 days after the first vaccine or placebo injection. Sequencing was performed with immunoSEQ multiplex PCR; in TCRdb, only in-frame clones are kept and a portion is missing. The sample lists about 350,000 clones, around 88% occurring once. The sample here was peripheral blood, taken in a trial of Ad26.COV2.S vaccine versus placebo. All receptors come from a person between 18 and 60 years old who received the Ad26.COV2.S COVID-19 vaccine or a placebo.

J is TRBJ1-1 and V is TRBV3-1 (or the pseudogene TRBV3-2); possibly TRBD1 for D (6 bases). The V end was cut by 3 bases, the J end by 6 bases, with 14 bases between. Germline CDR1 and CDR2: LGHDT and YNNKEL (reference sequence). This CDR3 is 14 amino acids long. CDR3 nucleotide sequence: TGTGCCAGCAGCCACCGGGACATGGGCCCTGAAGCTTTCTTT. Protein: CASSHRDMGPEAFF.

This clone was found a few times. This rearrangement joins TRBV14 to TRBJ2-1; no reliable D call. Germline CDR1 and CDR2: SGHDN and FVKESK. This CDR3 contains 14 residues. V lost 2 bases to trimming and J lost 9 bases, with 14 bases between them. CDR3 sequence reads: CASSQRISKGEQFF. The DNA for the CDR3 is TGTGCCAGCAGCCAAAGGATCTCCAAGGGTGAGCAGTTCTTC.

This chain uses TRBV28 with TRBJ1-5; D possibly corresponds to TRBD1 (5 bases). Germline-derived CDR1 and CDR2 are MDHEN and SYDVKM. V was cut by 7 bases and J by 6 bases, with 13 bases left in between. The CDR3 is made up of 13 amino acids. CDR3: CASTGGAGQPQHF. The CDR3 bases are TGTGCCAGCACCGGTGGGGCGGGTCAGCCCCAGCATTTT.

J is TRBJ2-1 and V is TRBV7-9; 8 positions agree with TRBD1. The CDR3 is made up of 14 amino acids. Germline values: CDR1 SEHNR, CDR2 FQNEAQ (reference sequence). J lost 9 bases, V lost 5 bases, and 9 bases had no gene match. The DNA for the CDR3 is TGTGCCAGCAGCCCGCACAGGGGGAATGGTGAGCAGTTCTTC. Translating gives CASSPHRGNGEQFF.

Only one count was recorded for this clone. The chain couples TRBV6-2 or TRBV6-3 to TRBJ2-7; the D is unclear. Trimming shortened V by 2 bases and J by 5 bases, and 13 bases separated the two germline ends. Germline V gene lookup returns CDR1 MNHEY and CDR2 SVGEGT. CDR3 size: 14 residues. CDR3 protein: CASSYAALGNEQYF. The DNA for the CDR3 is TGTGCCAGCAGTTACGCGGCCCTTGGGAACGAGCAGTACTTC.

CDR3 bases: TGCGCCAGCAGTCCAGGGACAGGGGCAGATACGCAGTATTTT. Amino acids: CASSPGTGADTQYF. The chain employs TRBV5-1 and TRBJ2-3, with 10 nucleotides matching TRBD1. J lost 4 bases, V lost 5 bases, and 4 bases had no gene match. This CDR3 region has 14 residues. Germline V gene data show CDR1 as SGHRS and CDR2 as YFSETQ.

The rearrangement joins TRBV28 to TRBJ1-6; D unresolved. The CDR3 is made up of 15 amino acids. The V gene's germline CDR1 is MDHEN and CDR2 SYDVKM. Trimming left V 2 bases short and J 6 bases short, with 11 bases between. The CDR3, as DNA: TGTGCCAGCAGTTTAGAACCCGTCGGTAATTCACCCCTCCACTTT. Amino acid sequence: CASSLEPVGNSPLHF. The variable domain in full, completed from reference TRBV28 and TRBJ1-6, reads DVKVTQSSRYLVKRTGEKVFLECVQDMDHENMFWYRQDPGLGLRLIYFSYDVKMKEKGDIPEGYSVSREKKERFSLILESASTNQTSMYLCASSLEPVGNSPLHFGNGTRLTVT.

The chain uses TRBV28 and TRBJ1-4, with 7 bases that match TRBD1. This CDR3 contains 16 residues. J was trimmed by 0 bases and V by 3 bases; bases with no gene match: 4. Germline V lookup: CDR1 MDHEN, CDR2 SYDVKM. Here the CDR3 DNA reads TGTGCCAGCAGTTTTTGGCAGGGGGCAACTAATGAAAAACTGTTTTTT. Protein: CASSFWQGATNEKLFF.

The chain combines TRBV6-4 with TRBJ1-4, with D perhaps TRBD1 (5 bases). The germline CDR1 and CDR2 sequences are MRHNA and SNTAGT. Trimming took 3 bases from V and 10 from J, leaving 12 bases between them. The CDR3 runs to 13 residues. Written as DNA, the CDR3 is TGTGCCAGCAGTGAACAGGCAGCCGGAAAACTGTTTTTT. Translating gives CASSEQAAGKLFF.

V is TRBV7-2 and J is TRBJ2-6; TRBD2 agrees at 8 bases. V lost 4 bases and J lost 0; bases outside the gene matches: 2. The CDR3 contains 16 residues. CDR1 SGHTA and CDR2 FQGNSA come from the germline V gene. Written as DNA, the CDR3 is TGTGCCAGCAGCTCCACTAGCGGCTCTGGGGCCAACGTCCTGACTTTC. Amino acid sequence: CASSSTSGSGANVLTF.

The chain combines TRBV3-1 (or the pseudogene TRBV3-2) with TRBJ1-2; 8 nucleotides match TRBD1. Losses at the gene ends were 4 bases for V and 1 base for J; bases not matched to a gene: 11. The CDR3 is 17 residues long. Germline V gene sequence: CDR1 LGHDT, CDR2 YNNKEL (reference sequence). The CDR3 nucleotides read TGTGCCAGCAGCCCCCCCGCGACAGGGGCGAGTAACTATGGCTACACCTTC. Translation: CASSPPATGASNYGYTF.

The gene calls are TRBV9 and TRBJ2-3; the D call may be TRBD1 or TRBD2 (6 bases each). Germline-derived CDR1 and CDR2 are SGDLS and YYNGEE. CDR3 size: 15 residues. The V and J ends lost 4 bases and 8 bases respectively, with 20 bases between them. CDR3 coding DNA: TGTGCCAGCAGCCCGGAAGGGGGGAGGTCAGGTACGCAGTATTTT. It specifies CASSPEGGRSGTQYF.

This clone has only one observation. The chain has TRBV19 and TRBJ2-2; TRBD1 aligns across 8 bases. Trimming at V came to 3 bases and at J to 6 bases, leaving 6 bases not matched to a gene. The germline CDR1 and CDR2 sequences are LNHDA and SQIVND (reference sequence). CDR3 length: 15 amino acids. The CDR3 region has the DNA TGTGCCAGTAGTATTGATGGCAGGGGGCCCGGGGAGCTGTTTTTT. Protein: CASSIDGRGPGELFF.

CDR3 sequence reads: CASSYTNTGELFF. The CDR3 DNA reads as TGTGCCAGCTCCTATACGAACACCGGGGAGCTGTTTTTT. The chain combines TRBV18 with TRBJ2-2; D gene uncertain. With 6 bases removed from V and 0 bases from J, the gap between germline ends came to 5 bases. Germline-derived CDR1 and CDR2 are KGHSH and LQKENI. CDR3 length: 13 residues.

This chain uses TRBV7-8 with TRBJ1-6; 8 positions agree with TRBD1. Germline CDR1 is SGHVS and CDR2 is FQNEAQ. J lost 10 bases, V lost 4 bases, and 6 bases had no gene match. The length of the CDR3 is 14 residues. The CDR3 bases are TGTGCCAGCAGCTCAGGGGGCGGAGGCTCACCCCTCCACTTT. As protein: CASSSGGGGSPLHF. Variable domain in full (rest from reference TRBV7-8 and TRBJ1-6): GAGVSQSPRYKVAKRGQDVALRCDPISGHVSLFWYQQALGQGPEFLTYFQNEAQLDKSGLPSDRFFAERPEGSVSTLKIQRTQQEDSAVYLCASSSGGGGSPLHFGNGTRLTVT.

The V call is TRBV18, the J call TRBJ1-4; D unclear. This CDR3 region has 14 residues. CDR1 and CDR2 from the germline V gene are KGHSH and LQKENI. V was pared by 3 bases and J by 8 bases, with 13 bases between. The CDR3 region is CASSPPGGGEKLFF. In DNA, the CDR3 is TGTGCCAGCTCACCTCCGGGAGGCGGAGAAAAACTGTTTTTT.